These 9 T cell receptor beta chains were sequenced from one sample in a study of blood T cell repertoires in COVID-19. Measured with immunoSEQ multiplex PCR; TCRdb has only the in-frame clones, and not every one. Among 250,000 or so clones, about 79% were seen once, and the ten largest hold roughly 10%. The sample consisted of peripheral blood. These TCRs come from a man older than 75 with acute or convalescent COVID-19.

CDR3 coding DNA: TGCGCCAGCAGCTTGGAAAGCCGAGGGACAGGGAAGAAAACGCAGTATTTT. This codes for CASSLESRGTGKKTQYF. This chain uses TRBV5-1 with TRBJ2-3; 9 bases align to TRBD1. Trimming at V came to 0 bases and at J to 9 bases, leaving 14 bases not matched to a gene. The CDR3 extends over 17 amino acids. In germline, CDR1 is SGHRS, CDR2 YFSETQ.

This clone turned up a few times. V and J are TRBV24-1 and TRBJ2-5, with TRBD1 matching over 8 bases. Germline values: CDR1 KGHDR, CDR2 SFDVKD. V dropped 7 bases and J dropped 5; count of bases not matched to a gene: 8. The CDR3 is 14 amino acids. CDR3: CATSPQGAGETQYF. The CDR3 nucleotides are TGTGCCACCAGCCCCCAGGGGGCCGGCGAGACCCAGTACTTC.

This clone appeared once. The J gene is TRBJ1-2, the V gene TRBV24-1; D is ambiguous. Germline loops: CDR1 KGHDR, CDR2 SFDVKD. This CDR3 has 14 residues. V lost 0 bases to trimming and J lost 2 bases, with 6 bases between them. Here the CDR3 DNA reads TGTGCCACCAGTGATTTGGGCAGAAACTATGGCTACACCTTC. Its protein is CATSDLGRNYGYTF.

The chain recombines TRBV18 with TRBJ1-3, with D maybe TRBD1 (6 bases). The CDR3 is 17 residues long. V lost 10 bases and J lost 0, with 22 bases in between. Germline loops: CDR1 KGHSH, CDR2 LQKENI. CDR3 region: CATTILTGHASGNTIYF. The DNA for the CDR3 is TGTGCCACCACCATCCTGACAGGTCATGCCTCTGGAAACACCATATATTTT.

This clone has a handful of counts. J is TRBJ2-7 and V is TRBV6-1; D gene ambiguous. Germline V gives CDR1 MNHNS, CDR2 SASEGT. The CDR3 has 12 amino acids. V lost 0 bases to trimming and J lost 5 bases, with 5 bases between them. The DNA for the CDR3 is TGTGCCAGCAGTGAAGCTCCAGACGAGCAGTACTTC. Protein: CASSEAPDEQYF.

This clone was detected only a few times. This chain uses TRBV19 with TRBJ2-7; 7 nucleotides line up with TRBD1. The CDR3 length is 14 residues. The junction had 4 bases not matched to a gene; V was cut back by 3 bases and J by 2 bases. Germline loops: CDR1 LNHDA, CDR2 SQIVND (reference sequence). CDR3 sequence reads: CASSIRQGPYEQYF. In nucleotides, the CDR3 is TGTGCCAGTAGTATCAGACAGGGACCCTACGAGCAGTACTTC.

The chain uses TRBV2 and TRBJ2-1; 14 nucleotides line up with TRBD2. J was trimmed by 5 bases and V by 6 bases; bases with no gene match: 3. This CDR3 spans 15 amino acids. The germline gives CDR1 SNHLY, CDR2 FYNNEI. CDR3 DNA: TGTGCCAGCAGGGTGACTAGCGGGGGGGACAATGAGCAGTTCTTC. Translation gives CASRVTSGGDNEQFF.

The rearrangement joins TRBV28 to TRBJ2-2, with D maybe TRBD2 (7 bases). Germline CDR1 is MDHEN and CDR2 is SYDVKM. The CDR3 has 17 amino acids. The ends were cut back, 3 bases at V and 5 bases at J, with 19 bases in the middle. The CDR3 protein is CASSFRSTGAGTGELFF. The DNA of the CDR3 is TGTGCCAGCAGTTTTAGGTCGACAGGAGCGGGGACCGGGGAGCTGTTTTTT.

V is TRBV5-1 and J is TRBJ1-1; TRBD1 matches 12 bases. Germline-derived CDR1 and CDR2 are SGHRS and YFSETQ. V trimming: 3 bases; J trimming: 4 bases; junction bases outside the gene matches: 4. This CDR3 is 15 amino acids long. The chain's CDR3 is CASSWGQGARTEAFF. The CDR3 DNA reads as TGCGCCAGCAGCTGGGGACAGGGGGCTCGCACTGAAGCTTTCTTT.